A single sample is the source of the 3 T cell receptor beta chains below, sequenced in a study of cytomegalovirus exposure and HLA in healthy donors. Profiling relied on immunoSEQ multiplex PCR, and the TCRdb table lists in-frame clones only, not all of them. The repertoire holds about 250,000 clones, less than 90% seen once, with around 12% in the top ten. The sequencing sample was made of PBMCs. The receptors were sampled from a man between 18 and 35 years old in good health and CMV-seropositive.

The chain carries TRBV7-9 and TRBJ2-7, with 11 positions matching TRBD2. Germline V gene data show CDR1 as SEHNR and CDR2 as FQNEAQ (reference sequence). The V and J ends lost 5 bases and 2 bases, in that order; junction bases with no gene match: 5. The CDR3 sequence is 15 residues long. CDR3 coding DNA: TGTGCCAGCAGCGATGGGACTAGCGGTCCCTACGAGCAGTACTTC. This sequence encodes CASSDGTSGPYEQYF.

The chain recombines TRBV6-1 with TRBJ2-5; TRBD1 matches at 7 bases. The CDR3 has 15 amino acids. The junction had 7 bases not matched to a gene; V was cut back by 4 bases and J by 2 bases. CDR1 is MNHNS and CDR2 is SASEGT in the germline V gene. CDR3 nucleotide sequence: TGTGCCAGCAGTGCACGACAGGGTCGACAAGAGACCCAGTACTTC. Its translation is CASSARQGRQETQYF.

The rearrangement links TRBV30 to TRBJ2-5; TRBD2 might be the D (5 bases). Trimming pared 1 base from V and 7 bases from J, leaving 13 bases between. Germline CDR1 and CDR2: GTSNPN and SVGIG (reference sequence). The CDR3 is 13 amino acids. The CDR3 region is CAWSGSLARTQYF. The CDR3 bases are TGTGCCTGGAGTGGGAGTCTAGCCAGGACCCAGTACTTC.